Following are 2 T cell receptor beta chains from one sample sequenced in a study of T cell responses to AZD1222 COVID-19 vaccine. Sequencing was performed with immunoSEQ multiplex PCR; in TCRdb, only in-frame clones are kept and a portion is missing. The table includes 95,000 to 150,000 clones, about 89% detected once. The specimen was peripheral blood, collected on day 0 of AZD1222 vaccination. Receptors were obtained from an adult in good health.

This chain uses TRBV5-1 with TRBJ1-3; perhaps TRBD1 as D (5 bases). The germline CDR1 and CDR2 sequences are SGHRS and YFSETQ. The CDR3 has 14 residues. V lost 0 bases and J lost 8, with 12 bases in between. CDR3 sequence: CASSLGTGGDTIYF. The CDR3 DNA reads TGCGCCAGCAGCTTGGGGACGGGAGGGGACACCATATATTTT. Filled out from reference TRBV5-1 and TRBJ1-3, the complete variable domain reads KAGVTQTPRYLIKTRGQQVTLSCSPISGHRSVSWYQQTPGQGLQFLFEYFSETQRNKGNFPGRFSGRQFSNSRSEMNVSTLELGDSALYLCASSLGTGGDTIYFGEGSWLTVV.

For the CDR3, the DNA is TGCGCCAGCAGCATACCGGGACTAGCGGGGGGGCCTAGGCCAGATACGCAGTATTTT. Protein sequence: CASSIPGLAGGPRPDTQYF. The chain uses TRBV5-1 and TRBJ2-3; 16 bases match TRBD2. Germline CDR1 is SGHRS and CDR2 is YFSETQ. The CDR3 length is 19 residues. V trimming: 4 bases; J trimming: 4 bases; junction bases outside the gene matches: 12. Supplemented by reference TRBV5-1 and TRBJ2-3, the full variable domain reads KAGVTQTPRYLIKTRGQQVTLSCSPISGHRSVSWYQQTPGQGLQFLFEYFSETQRNKGNFPGRFSGRQFSNSRSEMNVSTLELGDSALYLCASSIPGLAGGPRPDTQYFGPGTRLTVL.